The T cell receptor (beta chain) under discussion was sequenced for a study of blood T cell repertoires in COVID-19 (dated by TCRdb to the early 2020s). Describing the broader study: Samples covering the acute and convalescent phases of COVID-19 were provided by collaborators in the United States, Italy and Spain. The prospective study material was composed of cDNA or gDNA derived from T cells, B-cell-depleted T cells, or PBMCs. The dataset comprised deeply sampled blood TCRbeta repertoires from subjects exposed to, actively infected with, or recovered from COVID-19. The repertoires were made available in a free public database intended to serve as a resource for research on the immune response to SARS-CoV-2. Samples were obtained from the ongoing ImmuneRACE study (first 160 participants) and from 1,254 subjects provided by 6 global collaborators. Sample metadata almost always included a de-identified subject ID, COVID-19 status, age in years and sex. Where available, HLA class I and class II types were taken from metadata supplied by the sample provider and were not determined by assay-based typing.

Notes on this clone: It lacks a known antigen. No clone much larger than this one lies a single base away; base qualities are absent.

TCRbeta CDR3 regions were amplified from genomic DNA by means of the immunoSEQ Assay, a bias-controlled multiplex PCR. Per the original workflow: The number of nucleated cells in each sample was estimated from the amplification of reference gene primers within the assay. To quantify the absolute abundance of each unique TCRbeta CDR3 rearrangement, sequence reads were collapsed and filtered. For each sample, productive Simpson clonality was calculated by taking the square root of Simpson's diversity index across productive rearrangements. In its TCRdb copy, this immuneACCESS table keeps in-frame sequences only and misses some clones. Where compared with another copy, unresolved V genes explain less than half of these, and the others have no known cause. That table supplies the V and J calls and clone size; D and trimming were determined from the DNA. Present in this sample are 400,000 or so clones, roughly 88% of which were seen just once. Of the sample, about 0.6% is held by the ten largest clones.

Broad study findings and their caveats: How much clinical and demographic metadata was included differed by source and by participant, and the metadata was provided uncurated.

Participants in the prospective study were aged roughly 18 to 89 years, lived in under 30 United States geographic areas, and enrolled through a virtual design. In the prospective study, participants were assigned to cohorts based on the clinical history participants reported in a screening survey and a study questionnaire. Recovered participants in ImmuneRACE Cohort 3 were defined by two consecutive negative NP/OP PCR tests, clearance by a healthcare professional, or resolution of symptoms. In the prospective study, mobile phlebotomists collected whole blood, serum and a nasopharyngeal or oropharyngeal swab from each participant. Participants in the prospective study had the option to provide additional blood draws and questionnaires over a roughly two-month period. Before DNA extraction, blood samples from the prospective study were shipped at room temperature or frozen. Sequences SQVTM (CDR1) and ANQGSEA (CDR2) are obtained from the germline V gene. From the cysteine up to the phenylalanine, the CDR3 has a length of 14 residues. CDR3 DNA is the only sequence kept; it has 42 bases, read in frame from the first base. Relative to germline, V is missing 7 bases and J is missing 1 base, with 9 bases of the junction outside any gene match.

The clonotype originates from a young man who had recovered from COVID-19. The sequencing input was PBMCs or T cells enriched from blood (not recorded which). This receptor chain uses TRBV29-1 and TRBJ1-1, and 7 bases in between align with TRBD1. The CDR3 loop reads CSGTRDSKNTEAFF. The DNA sequence is TGCAGCGGGACCCGGGACAGCAAGAACACTGAAGCTTTCTTT. Supplemented by the reference TRBV29-1 and TRBJ1-1 proteins around the CDR3, the complete variable domain is SAVISQKPSRDICQRGTSLTIQCQVDSQVTMMFWYRQQPGQSLTLIATANQGSEATYESGFVIDKFPISRPNLTFSTLTVSNMSPEDSSIYLCSGTRDSKNTEAFFGQGTRLTVV.